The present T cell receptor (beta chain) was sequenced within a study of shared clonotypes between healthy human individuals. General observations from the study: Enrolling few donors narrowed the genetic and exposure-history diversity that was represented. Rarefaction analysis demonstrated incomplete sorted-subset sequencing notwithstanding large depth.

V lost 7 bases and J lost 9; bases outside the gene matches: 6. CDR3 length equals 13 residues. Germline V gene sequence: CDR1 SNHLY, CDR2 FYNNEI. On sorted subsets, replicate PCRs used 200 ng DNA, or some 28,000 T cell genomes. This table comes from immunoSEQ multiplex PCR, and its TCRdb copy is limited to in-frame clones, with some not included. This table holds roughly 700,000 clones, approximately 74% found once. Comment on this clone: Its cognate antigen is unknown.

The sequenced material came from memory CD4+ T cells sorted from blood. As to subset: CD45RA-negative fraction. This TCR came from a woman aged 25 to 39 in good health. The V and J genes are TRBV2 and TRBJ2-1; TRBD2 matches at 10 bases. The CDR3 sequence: CASTPGLASEQFF. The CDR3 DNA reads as TGTGCCAGCACTCCGGGACTAGCGTCTGAGCAGTTCTTC.